This TCR beta chain was recovered during a study of a mutant IDH1 vaccine in newly diagnosed glioma. The protocol was immunoSEQ multiplex PCR, while the TCRdb copy is restricted to in-frame clones and leaves out a portion. The sample shows about 88,000 clones, around 80% of them seen only once. The time point here: baseline, week 1 (first vaccination visit). Treatment defined: pre-vaccination baseline after standard-of-care therapy. The source is a man aged 40-55 years with glioma. Some clones in this sample may be carry-over from other donors' samples. This material consisted of PBMCs, taken from a glioma patient treated with radiotherapy, temozolomide or both.

CDR3 region: CASRSYGLVSYNEQFF. CDR3 nucleotides: TGTGCCAGCAGGTCCTACGGACTAGTCTCCTACAATGAGCAGTTCTTC. The chain recombines TRBV7-9 with TRBJ2-1; 7 bases match TRBD2. The junction had 8 bases not matched to a gene; V was cut back by 6 bases and J by 0 bases. The CDR3 spans 16 residues. Germline V lookup: CDR1 SEHNR, CDR2 FQNEAQ (reference sequence).